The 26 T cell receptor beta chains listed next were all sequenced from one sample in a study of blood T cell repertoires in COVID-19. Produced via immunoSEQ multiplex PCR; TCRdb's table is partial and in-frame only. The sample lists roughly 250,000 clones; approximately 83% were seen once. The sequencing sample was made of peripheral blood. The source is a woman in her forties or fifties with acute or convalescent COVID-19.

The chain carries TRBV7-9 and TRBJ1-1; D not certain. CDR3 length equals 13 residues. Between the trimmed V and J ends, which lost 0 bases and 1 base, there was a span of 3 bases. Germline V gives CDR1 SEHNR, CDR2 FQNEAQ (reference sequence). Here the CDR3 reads CASSLARNTEAFF. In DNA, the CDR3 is TGTGCCAGCAGCTTAGCCCGGAACACTGAAGCTTTCTTT.

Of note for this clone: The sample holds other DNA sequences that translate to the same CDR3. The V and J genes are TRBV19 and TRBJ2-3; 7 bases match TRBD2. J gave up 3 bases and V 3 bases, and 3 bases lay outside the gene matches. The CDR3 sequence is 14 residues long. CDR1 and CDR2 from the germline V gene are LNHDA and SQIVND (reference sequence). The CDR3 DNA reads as TGTGCCAGTAGTATCGGACTAGGAACAGATACGCAGTATTTT. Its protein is CASSIGLGTDTQYF.

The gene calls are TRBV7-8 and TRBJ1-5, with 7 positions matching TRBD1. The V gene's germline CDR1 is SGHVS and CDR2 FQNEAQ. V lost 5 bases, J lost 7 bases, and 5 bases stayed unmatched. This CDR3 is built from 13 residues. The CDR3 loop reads CASSLRQGQPQHF. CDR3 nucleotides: TGTGCCAGCAGCCTCAGACAGGGACAGCCCCAGCATTTT.

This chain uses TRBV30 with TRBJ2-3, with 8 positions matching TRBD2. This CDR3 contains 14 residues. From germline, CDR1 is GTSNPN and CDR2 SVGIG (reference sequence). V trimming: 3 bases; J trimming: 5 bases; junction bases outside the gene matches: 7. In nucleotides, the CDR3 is TGTGCCTGGAGCCGGGAGGGCCTGGGAGATACGCAGTATTTT. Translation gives CAWSREGLGDTQYF.

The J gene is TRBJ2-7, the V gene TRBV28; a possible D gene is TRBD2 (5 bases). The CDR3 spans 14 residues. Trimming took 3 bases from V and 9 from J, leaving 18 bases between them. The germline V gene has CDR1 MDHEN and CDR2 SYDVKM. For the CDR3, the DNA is TGTGCCAGCAGTTTCCCTCCTTCGGGGTTCGGGCAGTACTTC. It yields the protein CASSFPPSGFGQYF.

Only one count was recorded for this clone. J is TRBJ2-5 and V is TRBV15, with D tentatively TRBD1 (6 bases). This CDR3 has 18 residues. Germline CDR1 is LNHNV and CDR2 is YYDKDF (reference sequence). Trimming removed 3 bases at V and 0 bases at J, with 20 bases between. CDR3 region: CATSRELGLTGHQETQYF. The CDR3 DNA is TGTGCCACCAGCAGGGAATTGGGGCTTACAGGGCACCAAGAGACCCAGTACTTC. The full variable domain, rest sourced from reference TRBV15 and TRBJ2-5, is DAMVIQNPRYQVTQFGKPVTLSCSQTLNHNVMYWYQQKSSQAPKLLFHYYDKDFNNEADTPDNFQSRRPNTSFCFLDIRSPGLGDTAMYLCATSRELGLTGHQETQYFGPGTRLLVL.

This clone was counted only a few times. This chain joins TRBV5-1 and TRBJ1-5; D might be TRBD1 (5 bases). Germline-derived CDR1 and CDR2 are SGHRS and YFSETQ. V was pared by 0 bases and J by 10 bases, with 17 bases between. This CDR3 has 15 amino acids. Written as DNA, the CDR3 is TGCGCCAGCAGCTTGGCGGAGGGGCGGAAGGAACCCCAGCATTTT. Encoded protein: CASSLAEGRKEPQHF.

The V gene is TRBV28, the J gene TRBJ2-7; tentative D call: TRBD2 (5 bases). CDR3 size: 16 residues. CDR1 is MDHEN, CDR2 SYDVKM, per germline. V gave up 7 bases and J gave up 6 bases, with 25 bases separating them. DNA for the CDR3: TGTGCCAGCACCTCGCCCGCGGCCCGACTCAGCGGCGAGCAGTACTTC. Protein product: CASTSPAARLSGEQYF.

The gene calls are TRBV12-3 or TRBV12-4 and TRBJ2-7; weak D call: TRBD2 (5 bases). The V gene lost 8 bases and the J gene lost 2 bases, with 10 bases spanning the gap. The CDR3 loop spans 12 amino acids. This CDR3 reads CASGYGAYEQYF. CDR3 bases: TGTGCCAGCGGGTACGGGGCCTACGAGCAGTACTTC.

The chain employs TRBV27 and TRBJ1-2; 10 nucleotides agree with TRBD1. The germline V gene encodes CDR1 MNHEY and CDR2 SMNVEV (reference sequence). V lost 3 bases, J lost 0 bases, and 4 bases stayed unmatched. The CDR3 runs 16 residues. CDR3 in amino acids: CASSFGTGVANYGYTF. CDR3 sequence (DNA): TGTGCCAGCAGTTTTGGGACAGGGGTAGCTAACTATGGCTACACCTTC.

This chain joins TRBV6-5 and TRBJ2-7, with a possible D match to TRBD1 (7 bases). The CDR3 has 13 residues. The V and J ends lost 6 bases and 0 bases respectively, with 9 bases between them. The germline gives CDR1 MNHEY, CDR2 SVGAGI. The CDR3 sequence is CASRRDSSYEQYF. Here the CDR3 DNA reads TGTGCCAGCAGGCGGGACAGCTCCTACGAGCAGTACTTC.

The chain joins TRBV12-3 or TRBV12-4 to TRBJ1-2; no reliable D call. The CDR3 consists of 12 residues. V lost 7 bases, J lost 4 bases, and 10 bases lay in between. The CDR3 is CASKLSGYGYTF. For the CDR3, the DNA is TGTGCCAGCAAACTTTCTGGCTATGGCTACACCTTC.

The CDR3: CASSYRDRGGYTF. CDR3 nucleotides: TGTGCCAGCAGTTACCGGGACAGGGGTGGCTACACCTTC. The chain links TRBV6-2 or TRBV6-3 to TRBJ1-2, with TRBD1 identical over 10 bases. The CDR3 is 13 amino acids. CDR1 is MNHEY and CDR2 is SVGEGT in the germline V gene. V lost 2 bases to trimming and J lost 7 bases; unmatched junction nucleotides: 1.

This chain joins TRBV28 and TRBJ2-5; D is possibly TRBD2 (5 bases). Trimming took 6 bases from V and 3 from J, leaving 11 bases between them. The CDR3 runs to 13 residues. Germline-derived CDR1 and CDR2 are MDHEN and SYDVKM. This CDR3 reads CASRGGPKETQYF. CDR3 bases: TGTGCCAGCAGAGGCGGGCCGAAAGAGACCCAGTACTTC. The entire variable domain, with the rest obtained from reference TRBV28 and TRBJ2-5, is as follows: DVKVTQSSRYLVKRTGEKVFLECVQDMDHENMFWYRQDPGLGLRLIYFSYDVKMKEKGDIPEGYSVSREKKERFSLILESASTNQTSMYLCASRGGPKETQYFGPGTRLLVL.

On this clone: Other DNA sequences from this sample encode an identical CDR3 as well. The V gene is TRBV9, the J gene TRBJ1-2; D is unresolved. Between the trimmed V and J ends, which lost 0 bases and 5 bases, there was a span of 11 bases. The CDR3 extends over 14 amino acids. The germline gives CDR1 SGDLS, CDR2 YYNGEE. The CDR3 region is CASSVDNRGYGYTF. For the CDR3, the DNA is TGTGCCAGCAGCGTAGATAATCGGGGTTATGGCTACACCTTC.

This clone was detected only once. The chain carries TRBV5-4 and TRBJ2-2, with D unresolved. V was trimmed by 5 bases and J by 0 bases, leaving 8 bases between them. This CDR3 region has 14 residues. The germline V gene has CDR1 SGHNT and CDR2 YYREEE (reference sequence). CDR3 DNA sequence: TGTGCCAGCAGTCCGCTAGCGAACACCGGGGAGCTGTTTTTT. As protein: CASSPLANTGELFF.

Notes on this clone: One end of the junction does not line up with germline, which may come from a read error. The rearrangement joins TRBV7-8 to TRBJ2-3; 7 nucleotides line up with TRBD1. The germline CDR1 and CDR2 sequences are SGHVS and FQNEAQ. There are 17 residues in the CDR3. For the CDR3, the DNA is TGTGCCAGCAGTTTAGGATGGAACAGGGGAGGCACAGATACGCAGTATTTT. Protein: CASSLGWNRGGTDTQYF.

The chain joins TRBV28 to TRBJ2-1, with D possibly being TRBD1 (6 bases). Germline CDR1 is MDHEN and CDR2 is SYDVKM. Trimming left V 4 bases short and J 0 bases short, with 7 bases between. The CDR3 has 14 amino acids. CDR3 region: CASSSGVSYNEQFF. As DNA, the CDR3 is TGTGCCAGCAGTTCAGGGGTCTCCTACAATGAGCAGTTCTTC.

CDR3 loop: CATLTSGGVNEQFF. The CDR3 DNA reads TGTGCCACCCTGACTAGCGGGGGGGTCAATGAGCAGTTCTTC. V and J are TRBV19 and TRBJ2-1; 14 nucleotides line up with TRBD2. Looked up from germline, CDR1 is LNHDA and CDR2 is SQIVND (reference sequence). This CDR3 is 14 amino acids long. After removal of 10 bases from V and 6 bases from J, the junction contained 5 bases not matched to a gene.

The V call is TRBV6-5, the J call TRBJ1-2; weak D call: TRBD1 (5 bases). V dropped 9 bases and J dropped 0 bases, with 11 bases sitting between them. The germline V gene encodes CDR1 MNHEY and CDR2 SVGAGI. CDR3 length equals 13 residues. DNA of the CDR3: TGTGCCAGTTCCGGGGGTTCTAACTATGGCTACACCTTC. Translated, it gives CASSGGSNYGYTF.

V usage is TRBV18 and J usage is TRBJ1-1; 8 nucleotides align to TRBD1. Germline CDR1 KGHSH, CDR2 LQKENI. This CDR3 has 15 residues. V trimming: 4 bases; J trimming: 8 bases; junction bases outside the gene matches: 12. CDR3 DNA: TGTGCCAGCTCACTAGGACAGGGAGGGATAGAGGAAGCTTTCTTT. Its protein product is CASSLGQGGIEEAFF.

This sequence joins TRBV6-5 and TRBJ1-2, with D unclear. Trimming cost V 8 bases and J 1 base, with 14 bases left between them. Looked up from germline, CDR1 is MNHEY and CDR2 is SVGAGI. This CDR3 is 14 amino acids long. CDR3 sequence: CASVGPTHNYGYTF. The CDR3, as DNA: TGTGCCAGCGTTGGGCCGACACATAACTATGGCTACACCTTC.

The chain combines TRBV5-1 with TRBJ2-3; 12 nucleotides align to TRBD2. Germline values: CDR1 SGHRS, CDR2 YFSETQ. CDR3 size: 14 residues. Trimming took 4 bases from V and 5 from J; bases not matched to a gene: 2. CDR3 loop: CASSELAGGDTQYF. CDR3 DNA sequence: TGCGCCAGCAGCGAACTAGCGGGGGGAGATACGCAGTATTTT.

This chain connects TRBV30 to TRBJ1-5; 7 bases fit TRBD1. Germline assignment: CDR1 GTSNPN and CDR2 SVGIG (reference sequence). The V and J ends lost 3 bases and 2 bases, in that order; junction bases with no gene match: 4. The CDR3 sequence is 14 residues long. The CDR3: CAWRTGNGNQPQHF. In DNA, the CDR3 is TGTGCCTGGAGGACAGGGAACGGCAATCAGCCCCAGCATTTT.

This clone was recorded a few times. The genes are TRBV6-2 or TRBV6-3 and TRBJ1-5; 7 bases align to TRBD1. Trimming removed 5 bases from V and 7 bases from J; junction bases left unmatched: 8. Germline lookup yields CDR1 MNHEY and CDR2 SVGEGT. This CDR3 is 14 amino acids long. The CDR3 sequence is CASSNRQGRQPQHF. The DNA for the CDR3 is TGTGCCAGCAGTAACCGACAGGGTCGACAGCCCCAGCATTTT.

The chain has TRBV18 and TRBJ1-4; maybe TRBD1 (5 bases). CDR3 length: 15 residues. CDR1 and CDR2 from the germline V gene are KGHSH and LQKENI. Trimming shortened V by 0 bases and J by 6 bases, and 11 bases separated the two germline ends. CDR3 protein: CASSPPAGLDEKLFF. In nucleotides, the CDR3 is TGTGCCAGCTCACCACCGGCAGGGCTGGATGAAAAACTGTTTTTT.